These 25 T cell receptor beta chains share one sample of origin, sequenced in a study of blood T cell repertoires in COVID-19. TCRdb keeps only in-frame clones here, not all; method: immunoSEQ multiplex PCR. The sample contains around 200,000 clones, 86% of which appear only once. Sequencing input: PBMCs or T cells enriched from blood (not recorded which). Receptors originate from a man aged 35-49 years with acute COVID-19.

V is TRBV7-9 and J is TRBJ2-2; 12 bases align to TRBD1. The trim removed 5 bases at V and 7 bases at J, leaving 5 bases unmatched. The CDR3 has 15 residues. Germline V gene lookup returns CDR1 SEHNR and CDR2 FQNEAQ (reference sequence). CDR3 residues: CASSHRDRGRGELFF. The CDR3 bases are TGTGCCAGCAGCCACCGGGACAGGGGGCGCGGGGAGCTGTTTTTT.

This chain uses TRBV19 with TRBJ2-7, with 11 bases matching TRBD2. This CDR3 spans 15 amino acids. V shed 6 bases, J shed 7 bases, and the junction held 11 bases outside the gene matches. Germline CDR1 reads LNHDA; CDR2 reads SQIVND (reference sequence). DNA for the CDR3: TGTGCCAGTAGCCAACTAGCGGGAGTTGGATGGGAGCAGTACTTC. It codes for CASSQLAGVGWEQYF.

CDR3 bases: TGTGCCAGCAGCTTGCTGAGGAGCACCGGGGAGCTGTTTTTT. Translated, it gives CASSLLRSTGELFF. The V and J genes are TRBV5-8 and TRBJ2-2, with D unclear. This CDR3 comprises 14 residues. V shed 1 base and J shed 4 bases, with 8 bases lying between them. The V gene's germline CDR1 is SGHTS and CDR2 YDEGEE.

The chain uses TRBV9 and TRBJ2-7; 10 bases are shared with TRBD1. Germline CDR1 reads SGDLS; CDR2 reads YYNGEE. Germline trimming cut 6 bases from V and 3 bases from J; bases unmatched to any gene: 9. This CDR3 comprises 15 residues. In DNA, the CDR3 is TGTGCCAGCACCCAAGGACAGGGGGTAGGCTACGAGCAGTACTTC. Its protein is CASTQGQGVGYEQYF. The full variable domain, completed using reference TRBV9 and TRBJ2-7, is DSGVTQTPKHLITATGQRVTLRCSPRSGDLSVYWYQQSLDQGLQFLIQYYNGEERAKGNILERFSAQQFPDLHSELNLSSLELGDSALYFCASTQGQGVGYEQYFGPGTRLTVT.

The chain employs TRBV12-3 or TRBV12-4 and TRBJ1-4, with 9 nucleotides matching TRBD1. CDR3 length: 13 residues. Trimming cost V 0 bases and J 14 bases; bases outside gene matches: 4. CDR3 DNA: TGTGCCAGCAGTTTAGCGCCGGACAGGGGCCTGTTTTTT. Protein: CASSLAPDRGLFF.

This clone is a singleton in its sample. The CDR3 nucleotides are TGCGCCAGCAGCCCAGGCGGGGTAGCGGGAACCGGGGGGGCTTACAATGAGCAGTTCTTC. It is translated as CASSPGGVAGTGGAYNEQFF. The chain recombines TRBV4-1 with TRBJ2-1; the match to TRBD2 covers 8 bases. V was clipped by 4 bases and J by 4 bases; unmatched bases: 21. CDR3 length: 20 residues. CDR1 and CDR2 from the germline V gene are MGHRA and YSYEKL.

CDR3 sequence (DNA): TGTGCCAGTAGTATTATAGCGGAGCACTACGAGCAGTACTTC. Amino acid sequence: CASSIIAEHYEQYF. The rearrangement joins TRBV19 to TRBJ2-7; D may be TRBD2 (6 bases). The CDR3 is 14 residues long. Germline V gene lookup returns CDR1 LNHDA and CDR2 SQIVND (reference sequence). The V end was cut by 3 bases, the J end by 3 bases, with 12 bases between.

This clone was observed a single time. V usage is TRBV2 and J usage is TRBJ2-3, with 7 bases fitting TRBD2. The CDR3 length is 15 residues. V lost 4 bases and J lost 3; bases outside the gene matches: 7. The germline V gene encodes CDR1 SNHLY and CDR2 FYNNEI. CDR3 sequence (DNA): TGTGCCAGCAGTGGCGAGACTAGCACTACAGATACGCAGTATTTT. Its protein is CASSGETSTTDTQYF.

V is TRBV5-6 and J is TRBJ2-5; TRBD1 matches at 7 bases. Germline V CDR1 and CDR2: SGHDT, YYEEEE. The CDR3 runs to 17 residues. The V segment lost 4 bases and the J segment 0 bases; nucleotides outside the gene matches: 12. In nucleotides, the CDR3 is TGTGCCAGCAGCCTCCTTCGGACAGGCACGTACCAAGAGACCCAGTACTTC. Amino acid sequence: CASSLLRTGTYQETQYF.

The rearrangement uses TRBV7-3 and TRBJ1-1; 8 bases are a match to TRBD1. CDR1 and CDR2 from the germline V gene are SGHTA and FQGTGA. V was clipped by 1 base and J by 7 bases; unmatched bases: 5. This CDR3 has 14 amino acids. CDR3 protein: CASSLNPGGNEAFF. As DNA, the CDR3 is TGTGCCAGCAGCTTAAACCCAGGGGGCAATGAAGCTTTCTTT.

This clone was seen only once. This chain links TRBV4-1 with TRBJ1-5; D is unresolved. V lost 0 bases and J 6 bases, leaving 18 bases between the germline ends. CDR1 is MGHRA, CDR2 YSYEKL, per germline. The CDR3 runs 17 residues. Here the CDR3 reads CASSQDDRLYMGQPQHF. As DNA, the CDR3 is TGCGCCAGCAGCCAAGACGACCGACTTTACATGGGTCAGCCCCAGCATTTT.

The chain joins TRBV6-5 to TRBJ1-1; tentatively, D is TRBD1 (5 bases). The CDR3 runs to 14 residues. The V gene lost 8 bases and the J gene lost 7 bases, with 20 bases spanning the gap. Germline loops: CDR1 MNHEY, CDR2 SVGAGI. CDR3 protein: CASLRDPKGGEAFF. The CDR3 DNA sequence: TGTGCCAGCTTAAGGGACCCCAAGGGAGGTGAAGCTTTCTTT.

The gene calls are TRBV14 and TRBJ2-2; D is possibly TRBD1 (6 bases). V lost 6 bases, J lost 7 bases, and 18 bases lay in between. CDR1 is SGHDN and CDR2 is FVKESK in the germline V gene. The CDR3 sequence is 15 residues long. DNA for the CDR3: TGTGCCAGCAGTTCCGGGACAATCCTCCGCGGGGAGCTGTTTTTT. Translating gives CASSSGTILRGELFF.

This chain connects TRBV3-1 (or the pseudogene TRBV3-2) to TRBJ1-2, with TRBD1 identical over 7 bases. Unmatched junction bases numbered 17, after V lost 8 bases and J lost 5 bases. The germline gives CDR1 LGHDT, CDR2 YNNKEL (reference sequence). The CDR3 runs 16 residues. CDR3 in amino acids: CASATTGVSSWYGYTF. The CDR3 DNA reads TGTGCCAGCGCTACTACAGGGGTATCTTCTTGGTATGGCTACACCTTC.

This clone was found once. This rearrangement joins TRBV11-2 to TRBJ2-7, with 7 bases that match TRBD2. Germline V CDR1 and CDR2: SGHAT, FQNNGV. Losses at the gene ends were 1 base for V and 1 base for J; bases not matched to a gene: 4. The CDR3 covers 15 residues. CDR3 residues: CASSLGRLASYEQYF. CDR3 DNA sequence: TGTGCCAGCAGCTTAGGCCGACTAGCTTCCTACGAGCAGTACTTC. The full variable domain, in which reference TRBV11-2 and TRBJ2-7 provide the parts outside the CDR3, is EAGVAQSPRYKIIEKRQSVAFWCNPISGHATLYWYQQILGQGPKLLIQFQNNGVVDDSQLPKDRFSAERLKGVDSTLKIQPAKLEDSAVYLCASSLGRLASYEQYFGPGTRLTVT.

The rearrangement links TRBV27 to TRBJ2-7; 7 bases agree with TRBD2. The CDR3 has 15 amino acids. V dropped 2 bases and J dropped 2; count of bases not matched to a gene: 6. The germline V gene encodes CDR1 MNHEY and CDR2 SMNVEV (reference sequence). The DNA of the CDR3 is TGTGCCAGCAGTTTAGAATTTGCGGGAGCCTACGAGCAGTACTTC. Its translation is CASSLEFAGAYEQYF.

The J gene is TRBJ2-7, the V gene TRBV18; 8 bases match TRBD2. V trimming: 3 bases; J trimming: 3 bases; junction bases outside the gene matches: 10. This CDR3 spans 16 amino acids. The germline V gene encodes CDR1 KGHSH and CDR2 LQKENI. The CDR3 nucleotides are TGTGCCAGCTCACCGACTAGCGTTCGGGCCCACTACGAGCAGTACTTC. This sequence encodes CASSPTSVRAHYEQYF. The full variable domain, with the rest looked up from reference TRBV18 and TRBJ2-7, is NAGVMQNPRHLVRRRGQEARLRCSPMKGHSHVYWYRQLPEEGLKFMVYLQKENIIDESGMPKERFSAEFPKEGPSILRIQQVVRGDSAAYFCASSPTSVRAHYEQYFGPGTRLTVT.

Remarks on this clone: Compared with germline, one end of the junction differs, possibly owing to a read error. The chain has TRBV20-1 and TRBJ2-7; 9 nucleotides line up with TRBD1. Germline lookup yields CDR1 DFQATT and CDR2 SNEGSKA (reference sequence). The CDR3 length is 10 residues. DNA of the CDR3: TGCAGTGCTAGTGGGACAGGGACGTCCTTC. Protein product: CSASGTGTSF.

The chain is built from TRBV29-1 and TRBJ2-3; TRBD2 matches 9 bases. The germline gives CDR1 SQVTM, CDR2 ANQGSEA. This CDR3 has 15 residues. V lost 7 bases, J lost 0 bases, and 8 bases stayed unmatched. The CDR3 DNA is TGCAGCGCTGCGATAGCGGGAGATAGCACAGATACGCAGTATTTT. This codes for CSAAIAGDSTDTQYF.

The chain has TRBV2 and TRBJ2-1; maybe TRBD1 (6 bases). V was trimmed by 11 bases and J by 10 bases, leaving 24 bases between them. Germline V gene lookup returns CDR1 SNHLY and CDR2 FYNNEI. The CDR3 spans 14 residues. DNA for the CDR3: TGTGCCGCCTGGGCGGGCCAGGGGCTCCGGGAGCAGTTCTTC. Its translation: CAAWAGQGLREQFF.

This rearrangement joins TRBV4-1 to TRBJ2-1, with a weak D call TRBD1 (6 bases). The CDR3 has 14 residues. The germline CDR1 and CDR2 sequences are MGHRA and YSYEKL. Trimming took off 2 bases at V and 8 bases at J, with 13 bases between the two ends. The CDR3 spells CASSQLTGSDEQFF. In DNA form, the CDR3 reads TGCGCCAGCAGCCAACTGACAGGATCCGATGAGCAGTTCTTC.

The chain has TRBV15 and TRBJ1-3; 7 bases line up with TRBD1. J lost 4 bases, V lost 2 bases, and 8 bases had no gene match. The CDR3 consists of 16 residues. Germline-derived CDR1 and CDR2 are LNHNV and YYDKDF (reference sequence). The CDR3 is CATSRPDRVSGNTIYF. The CDR3 DNA reads as TGTGCCACCAGCAGACCTGACAGGGTGTCGGGAAACACCATATATTTT.

For the CDR3, the DNA is TGTGCCAGCAGCCCAAGACTTTCTCCCACAGATACGCAGTATTTT. Translating it yields CASSPRLSPTDTQYF. V gene TRBV14 combines with J gene TRBJ2-3; no definite D call. The germline gives CDR1 SGHDN, CDR2 FVKESK. CDR3 size: 15 residues. The V and J ends lost 4 bases and 2 bases respectively, with 13 bases between them. Complete variable domain (other parts from reference TRBV14 and TRBJ2-3): EAGVTQFPSHSVIEKGQTVTLRCDPISGHDNLYWYRRVMGKEIKFLLHFVKESKQDESGMPNNRFLAERTGGTYSTLKVQPAELEDSGVYFCASSPRLSPTDTQYFGPGTRLTVL.

This rearrangement joins TRBV10-3 to TRBJ1-5; TRBD1 aligns across 7 bases. There are 14 residues in the CDR3. CDR1 ENHRY and CDR2 SYGVKD come from the germline V gene. V lost 4 bases, J lost 2 bases, and 2 bases stayed unmatched. The CDR3 sequence: CAISAGTGNQPQHF. CDR3 DNA sequence: TGTGCCATCAGTGCCGGGACAGGCAATCAGCCCCAGCATTTT.

The genes are TRBV6-1 and TRBJ1-6; D unresolved. V shed 1 base and J shed 9 bases, with 7 bases lying between them. Looked up from germline, CDR1 is MNHNS and CDR2 is SASEGT. This CDR3 is built from 13 residues. The CDR3 DNA sequence: TGTGCCAGCAGTGAAGGGGCAGGTTCACCCCTCCACTTT. Protein: CASSEGAGSPLHF.